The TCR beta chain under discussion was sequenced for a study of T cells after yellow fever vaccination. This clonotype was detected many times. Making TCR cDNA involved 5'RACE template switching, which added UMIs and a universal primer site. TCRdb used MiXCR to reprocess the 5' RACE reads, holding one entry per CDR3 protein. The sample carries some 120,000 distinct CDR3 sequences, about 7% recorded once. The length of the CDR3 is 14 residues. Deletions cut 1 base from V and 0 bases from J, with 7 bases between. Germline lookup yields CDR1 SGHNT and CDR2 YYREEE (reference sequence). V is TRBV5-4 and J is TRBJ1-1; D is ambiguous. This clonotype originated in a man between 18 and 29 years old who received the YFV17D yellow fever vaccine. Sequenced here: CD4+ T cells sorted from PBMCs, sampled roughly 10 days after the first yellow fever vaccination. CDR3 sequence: CASSLTVVNTEAFF. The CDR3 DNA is TGTGCCAGCAGCTTGACAGTGGTGAACACTGAAGCTTTCTTT.